Following are 30 T cell receptor beta chains from one sample sequenced in a study of cytomegalovirus exposure and HLA in healthy donors. In the PCR, 60 Vbeta and 13 Jbeta primers were used. Here immunoSEQ multiplex PCR was the method, and the copy in TCRdb shows in-frame clones only, minus some. The table records 100,000 to 150,000 clones, about 82% of them present only once. Sequenced material: PBMCs. The source of these receptors is a man aged 25 to 45 in good health and CMV-seronegative.

The genes are TRBV9 and TRBJ2-2; 7 nucleotides line up with TRBD2. The V gene end was trimmed by 4 bases and the J gene end by 7 bases; junction bases not matched to a gene: 10. Per the germline V gene, CDR1 is SGDLS and CDR2 is YYNGEE. The CDR3 runs 15 residues. CDR3 DNA: TGTGCCAGCAGCCTTACGGGGCGGGAGAGCGGGGAGCTGTTTTTT. Its protein is CASSLTGRESGELFF. Using reference TRBV9 and TRBJ2-2 for the parts outside the CDR3, the full variable domain is DSGVTQTPKHLITATGQRVTLRCSPRSGDLSVYWYQQSLDQGLQFLIQYYNGEERAKGNILERFSAQQFPDLHSELNLSSLELGDSALYFCASSLTGRESGELFFGEGSRLTVL.

The V and J genes are TRBV6-6 and TRBJ1-2, with 10 bases matching TRBD1. Germline-derived CDR1 and CDR2 are MNHNY and SVGAGI (reference sequence). Trimming cost V 6 bases and J 7 bases; bases outside gene matches: 8. This CDR3 region has 14 residues. The CDR3 DNA sequence: TGTGCCAGCAGAACAACCGGGACAGGGGTTGGCTACACCTTC. Translating gives CASRTTGTGVGYTF.

The V gene is TRBV7-2, the J gene TRBJ1-1; 10 nucleotides match TRBD1. V trimming: 5 bases; J trimming: 6 bases; junction bases outside the gene matches: 6. The CDR3 is 14 residues long. CDR1 and CDR2 (germline): SGHTA, FQGNSA. This chain's CDR3 is CASSVDRGRAEAFF. In DNA form, the CDR3 reads TGTGCCAGCAGCGTCGACAGGGGGCGAGCTGAAGCTTTCTTT.

The chain couples TRBV7-2 to TRBJ2-7; D uncertain. The CDR3 runs to 14 residues. CDR1 SGHTA and CDR2 FQGNSA come from the germline V gene. V lost 6 bases and J lost 2, with 14 bases in between. The CDR3 here is CASSYDIPPYEQYF. The DNA for the CDR3 is TGTGCCAGCAGTTACGACATCCCCCCCTACGAGCAGTACTTC. The whole variable domain, filled in from reference TRBV7-2 and TRBJ2-7, reads GAGVSQSPSNKVTEKGKDVELRCDPISGHTALYWYRQSLGQGLEFLIYFQGNSAPDKSGLPSDRFSAERTGGSVSTLTIQRTQQEDSAVYLCASSYDIPPYEQYFGPGTRLTVT.

V and J are TRBV9 and TRBJ2-2; D call uncertain. The CDR3 extends over 15 amino acids. The germline V gene has CDR1 SGDLS and CDR2 YYNGEE. V dropped 3 bases and J dropped 6 bases, with 15 bases sitting between them. The CDR3: CASSAYPAPAGELFF. The DNA of the CDR3 is TGTGCCAGCAGCGCTTACCCCGCCCCGGCCGGGGAGCTGTTTTTT.

V usage is TRBV6-5 and J usage is TRBJ2-5; no reliable D call. V gave up 2 bases and J gave up 1 base, with 8 bases separating them. The CDR3 length is 14 residues. Germline values: CDR1 MNHEY, CDR2 SVGAGI. The CDR3 nucleotides read TGTGCCAGCAGTTACCTGGGCATCCAAGAGACCCAGTACTTC. This translates into CASSYLGIQETQYF.

This clone occurred once. V usage is TRBV4-3 and J usage is TRBJ2-1; 9 bases agree with TRBD2. This CDR3 has 16 residues. Losses at the gene ends were 0 bases for V and 5 bases for J; bases not matched to a gene: 5. The germline V gene has CDR1 LGHNA and CDR2 YSLEER. Written as DNA, the CDR3 is TGCGCCAGCAGCCAAGAGCTGCTAGCGGGGAACAATGAGCAGTTCTTC. Its protein is CASSQELLAGNNEQFF.

Comment on this clone: Sequence at one end of the junction differs from germline and may be a read error. V usage is TRBV9 and J usage is TRBJ2-7, with 9 bases fitting TRBD1. CDR1 and CDR2 (germline): SGDLS, YYNGEE. There are 12 residues in the CDR3. This CDR3 is CASSSPGTGLDF. For the CDR3, the DNA is TGTGCCAGCAGCTCTCCCGGGACAGGGTTAGACTTC.

This clone was counted between two and nine times. V usage is TRBV10-3 and J usage is TRBJ2-3; 11 nucleotides align to TRBD2. The V and J ends lost 10 bases and 5 bases, in that order; junction bases with no gene match: 5. The germline V gene encodes CDR1 ENHRY and CDR2 SYGVKD. The CDR3 spans 13 residues. In nucleotides, the CDR3 is TGTGCCACGACTAGCGGGGAGGGAGATACGCAGTATTTT. Its translation is CATTSGEGDTQYF.

This rearrangement joins TRBV4-2 to TRBJ2-2, with a tentative D call TRBD2 (5 bases). Per the germline V gene, CDR1 is LGHNA and CDR2 is YNFKEQ. This CDR3 spans 18 amino acids. The V and J ends lost 0 bases and 7 bases respectively, with 21 bases between them. The CDR3 sequence: CASSQDYGRTTDIGELFF. Here the CDR3 DNA reads TGTGCCAGCAGCCAAGATTATGGGAGAACTACCGATATCGGGGAGCTGTTTTTT.

The sample holds one count of this clone. The chain combines TRBV27 with TRBJ2-1, with 12 bases identical to TRBD2. The trim removed 6 bases at V and 8 bases at J, leaving 11 bases unmatched. The germline V gene has CDR1 MNHEY and CDR2 SMNVEV (reference sequence). There are 16 residues in the CDR3. DNA for the CDR3: TGTGCCAGCAGATTTCTAGCGGGAGGGCTGATGGATGAGCAGTTCTTC. It is translated as CASRFLAGGLMDEQFF.

This clone occurred once. V usage is TRBV7-9 and J usage is TRBJ2-1; a weak D match, TRBD1 (5 bases). The germline CDR1 and CDR2 sequences are SEHNR and FQNEAQ (reference sequence). Trimming left V 7 bases short and J 6 bases short, with 13 bases between. The CDR3 runs to 13 residues. This CDR3 is CASTPGHSNEQFF. The CDR3, as DNA: TGTGCCAGCACCCCCGGACATTCCAATGAGCAGTTCTTC.

Here the CDR3 DNA reads TGCGCCAGCAGCACCAGGGTAGCCGAGTCCCCCCAGTACTTC. It encodes CASSTRVAESPQYF. The chain recombines TRBV5-1 with TRBJ2-5, with TRBD1 as a possible D gene (5 bases). In germline, CDR1 is SGHRS, CDR2 YFSETQ. Deletions cut 4 bases from V and 9 bases from J, with 19 bases between. This CDR3 has 14 residues. The whole variable domain, filled in from reference TRBV5-1 and TRBJ2-5, reads KAGVTQTPRYLIKTRGQQVTLSCSPISGHRSVSWYQQTPGQGLQFLFEYFSETQRNKGNFPGRFSGRQFSNSRSEMNVSTLELGDSALYLCASSTRVAESPQYFGPGTRLLVL.

J is TRBJ2-7 and V is TRBV19; 8 bases align to TRBD1. After removal of 1 base from V and 4 bases from J, the junction contained 3 bases not matched to a gene. The CDR3 has 14 amino acids. The germline gives CDR1 LNHDA, CDR2 SQIVND (reference sequence). The CDR3 protein is CASSIATGVYEQYF. CDR3 nucleotides: TGTGCCAGTAGTATAGCGACAGGGGTTTACGAGCAGTACTTC.

The chain uses TRBV7-9 and TRBJ2-5, with D possibly matching TRBD2 (7 bases). There are 15 residues in the CDR3. V lost 4 bases to trimming and J lost 5 bases, with 17 bases between them. CDR1 and CDR2 (germline): SEHNR, FQNEAQ (reference sequence). CDR3 DNA: TGTGCCAGCAGCTACCCCTGGGGGGGCGGTGAGACCCAGTACTTC. Translation gives CASSYPWGGGETQYF.

The V gene is TRBV13, the J gene TRBJ2-1; 12 bases are a match to TRBD2. Germline V gene sequence: CDR1 PRHDT, CDR2 FYEKMQ (reference sequence). V lost 4 bases, J lost 8 bases, and 3 bases stayed unmatched. This CDR3 has 14 amino acids. In nucleotides, the CDR3 is TGTGCCAGCAGCTGGCTAGCGGGAGGGGATGAGCAGTTCTTC. Translating gives CASSWLAGGDEQFF.

The chain employs TRBV7-6 and TRBJ1-6; D call uncertain. V shed 4 bases and J shed 9 bases, with 10 bases lying between them. CDR1 and CDR2 (germline): SGHVS, FNYEAQ. The CDR3 is 13 amino acids. In DNA, the CDR3 is TGTGCCAGCAGCTCCGGTAGCGGTTCACCCCTCCACTTT. It yields the protein CASSSGSGSPLHF.

This rearrangement joins TRBV7-9 to TRBJ1-1; no firm D call. CDR3 length: 14 residues. Germline CDR1 SEHNR, CDR2 FQNEAQ (reference sequence). V lost 4 bases to trimming and J lost 1 base, with 10 bases between them. CDR3 DNA: TGTGCCAGCAGCTCCCGTCGACAGAACACTGAAGCTTTCTTT. The encoded protein is CASSSRRQNTEAFF.

The rearrangement links TRBV5-4 to TRBJ2-2; 10 nucleotides line up with TRBD1. J lost 0 bases, V lost 5 bases, and 4 bases had no gene match. The CDR3 consists of 16 residues. The V gene's germline CDR1 is SGHNT and CDR2 YYREEE (reference sequence). CDR3 protein: CASSAGTGANTGELFF. CDR3 nucleotides: TGTGCCAGCAGTGCCGGGACAGGGGCGAACACCGGGGAGCTGTTTTTT.

This clone appeared a single time. The rearrangement uses TRBV19 and TRBJ2-7; the match to TRBD1 covers 9 bases. The germline V gene encodes CDR1 LNHDA and CDR2 SQIVND (reference sequence). The CDR3 length is 15 residues. V was pared by 5 bases and J by 0 bases, with 5 bases of the junction left unmatched. The CDR3 sequence is CASSPPDRGSYEQYF. In DNA form, the CDR3 reads TGTGCCAGTAGTCCCCCGGACAGGGGCTCCTACGAGCAGTACTTC. The variable domain in full, with the rest retrieved from reference TRBV19 and TRBJ2-7, is DGGITQSPKYLFRKEGQNVTLSCEQNLNHDAMYWYRQDPGQGLRLIYYSQIVNDFQKGDIAEGYSVSREKKESFPLTVTSAQKNPTAFYLCASSPPDRGSYEQYFGPGTRLTVT.

The V call is TRBV5-1, the J call TRBJ1-4, with 9 positions matching TRBD1. CDR1 is SGHRS, CDR2 YFSETQ, per germline. This CDR3 comprises 15 residues. V shed 2 bases, J shed 12 bases, and the junction held 11 bases outside the gene matches. The CDR3 loop reads CASSFGQGRSGELFF. The CDR3 DNA is TGCGCCAGCAGCTTTGGACAGGGGCGTAGCGGGGAACTGTTTTTT.

This clone was detected only once. The chain combines TRBV7-2 with TRBJ1-1, with D tentatively TRBD1 (6 bases). The ends were cut back, 6 bases at V and 1 base at J, with 12 bases in the middle. The CDR3 runs to 14 residues. Germline lookup yields CDR1 SGHTA and CDR2 FQGNSA. CDR3 DNA: TGTGCCAGCAGGATCAAAGGGGGGAACACTGAAGCTTTCTTT. This encodes CASRIKGGNTEAFF.

The rearrangement links TRBV5-4 to TRBJ1-3, with TRBD1 matching over 7 bases. Germline trimming cut 2 bases from V and 2 bases from J; bases unmatched to any gene: 1. Germline CDR1 and CDR2: SGHNT and YYREEE (reference sequence). The CDR3 length is 14 residues. This CDR3 is CASSLQGPGNTIYF. CDR3 DNA sequence: TGTGCCAGCAGCTTACAGGGGCCTGGAAACACCATATATTTT.

This clone was counted between two and nine times. The chain joins TRBV7-9 to TRBJ2-5, with 10 positions matching TRBD2. With V trimmed by 3 bases and J by 1 base, 5 bases remained unmatched. Germline V gene sequence: CDR1 SEHNR, CDR2 FQNEAQ (reference sequence). This CDR3 spans 16 amino acids. CDR3 amino acids: CASSFLGLAAQETQYF. In DNA form, the CDR3 reads TGTGCCAGCAGCTTTCTTGGACTAGCGGCCCAAGAGACCCAGTACTTC.

The genes are TRBV29-1 and TRBJ2-3, with TRBD2 identical over 10 bases. CDR1 and CDR2 from the germline V gene are SQVTM and ANQGSEA. J gave up 5 bases and V 6 bases, and 11 bases lay outside the gene matches. The CDR3 spans 15 residues. CDR3 region: CSVPGLAPWRDTQYF. The CDR3, as DNA: TGCAGCGTGCCGGGACTAGCGCCTTGGCGAGATACGCAGTATTTT.

V usage is TRBV2 and J usage is TRBJ1-5; 7 positions agree with TRBD1. The germline gives CDR1 SNHLY, CDR2 FYNNEI. V lost 6 bases and J lost 0; bases outside the gene matches: 5. The CDR3 has 15 residues. CDR3 protein: CASRKQGPSNQPQHF. In nucleotides, the CDR3 is TGTGCCAGCAGAAAACAGGGGCCTAGCAATCAGCCCCAGCATTTT.

The rearrangement links TRBV25-1 to TRBJ1-2, with 7 bases matching TRBD1. CDR1 and CDR2 (germline): MGHDK, SYGVNS. This CDR3 region has 13 residues. The junction had 1 base not matched to a gene; V was cut back by 4 bases and J by 2 bases. CDR3 sequence (DNA): TGTGCCAGCAGTGGACAGGGCAACTATGGCTACACCTTC. It yields the protein CASSGQGNYGYTF.

The genes are TRBV4-1 and TRBJ1-1; weak D call: TRBD1 (5 bases). The CDR3 is made up of 16 amino acids. Germline V gene data show CDR1 as MGHRA and CDR2 as YSYEKL. The V end was cut by 5 bases, the J end by 5 bases, with 21 bases between. The CDR3 loop is CASSNRVKTGGTEAFF. CDR3 nucleotides: TGCGCCAGCAGCAACAGAGTAAAAACGGGGGGGACTGAAGCTTTCTTT.

The rearrangement uses TRBV20-1 and TRBJ1-1; D is unresolved. The CDR3 runs 10 residues. CDR1 DFQATT and CDR2 SNEGSKA come from the germline V gene (reference sequence). The CDR3 is CMKREIEAFF. The CDR3 DNA sequence: TGCATGAAAAGGGAGATCGAAGCTTTCTTT.

The chain recombines TRBV7-8 with TRBJ2-1, with D perhaps matching TRBD1 (6 bases). CDR3 length: 13 residues. Germline V gene sequence: CDR1 SGHVS, CDR2 FQNEAQ. V shed 7 bases and J shed 3 bases, with 10 bases lying between them. CDR3 in amino acids: CASKGELYNEQFF. Written as DNA, the CDR3 is TGTGCCAGCAAGGGGGAGCTCTACAATGAGCAGTTCTTC.